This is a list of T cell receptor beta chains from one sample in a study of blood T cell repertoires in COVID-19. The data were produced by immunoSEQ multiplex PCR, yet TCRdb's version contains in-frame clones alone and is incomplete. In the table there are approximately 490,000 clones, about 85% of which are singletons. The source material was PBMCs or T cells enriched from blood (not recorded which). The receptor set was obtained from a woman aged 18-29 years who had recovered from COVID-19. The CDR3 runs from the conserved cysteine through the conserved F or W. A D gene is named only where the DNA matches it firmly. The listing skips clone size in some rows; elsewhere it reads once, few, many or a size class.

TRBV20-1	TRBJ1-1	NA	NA	CRARGNTEAFF	TGCAGGGCCCGGGGGAACACTGAAGCTTTCTTT
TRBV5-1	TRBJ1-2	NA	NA	CASSLGLAGRGYTF	TGCGCCAGCAGCTTAGGATTGGCCGGGAGGGGCTACACCTTC
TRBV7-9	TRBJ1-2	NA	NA	CASSFDKTFGYTF	TGTGCCAGCAGCTTTGACAAGACATTTGGCTACACCTTC
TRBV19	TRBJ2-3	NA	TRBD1	CASSMGQGNTQYF	TGTGCCAGTAGTATGGGACAGGGTAATACGCAGTATTTT
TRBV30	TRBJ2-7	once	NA	CAWRSPGTSPYEQYF	TGTGCCTGGCGTAGCCCCGGGACAAGTCCCTACGAGCAGTACTTC
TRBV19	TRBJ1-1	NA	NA	CASSKGLMNTEAFF	TGTGCCAGTAGCAAGGGGTTAATGAACACTGAAGCTTTCTTT
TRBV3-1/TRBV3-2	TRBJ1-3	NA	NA	CASCRGSGNTIYF	TGTGCCAGCTGTAGGGGTTCTGGAAACACCATATATTTT
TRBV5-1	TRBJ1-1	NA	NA	CASSLGFGDTEAFF	TGCGCCAGCAGCTTGGGGTTCGGGGACACTGAAGCTTTCTTT
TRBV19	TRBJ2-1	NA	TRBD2	CASSTGKRGRYNEQFF	TGTGCCAGTAGTACTGGAAAGCGGGGGCGCTACAATGAGCAGTTCTTC
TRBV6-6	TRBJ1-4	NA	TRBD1	CASILRQGWDEKLFF	TGTGCCAGCATTCTCAGACAGGGATGGGATGAAAAACTGTTTTTT
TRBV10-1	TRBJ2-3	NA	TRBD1	CASSGAGGLGTQYF	TGCGCCAGCAGTGGGGCAGGGGGTCTCGGTACGCAGTATTTT
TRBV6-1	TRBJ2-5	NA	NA	CASSERSNSRGKPSQETQYF	TGTGCCAGCAGTGAACGCTCGAATTCGAGGGGGAAGCCTTCCCAAGAGACCCAGTACTTC
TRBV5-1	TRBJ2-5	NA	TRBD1	CASSYLQGAGETQYF	TGCGCCAGCAGCTACCTACAGGGGGCCGGGGAGACCCAGTACTTC
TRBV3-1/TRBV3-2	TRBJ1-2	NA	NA	CASSQLGGDGYTF	TGTGCCAGCAGCCAATTGGGGGGGGATGGCTACACCTTC
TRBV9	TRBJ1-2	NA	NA	CASSAPRVGYTF	TGTGCCAGCAGCGCCCCACGGGTGGGCTACACCTTC
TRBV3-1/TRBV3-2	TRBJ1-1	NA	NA	CASSLRGGVPEAFF	TGTGCCAGCAGCCTCCGGGGAGGGGTCCCTGAAGCTTTCTTT
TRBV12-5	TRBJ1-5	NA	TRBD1	CASGLFTGDQPQHF	TGTGCTAGTGGTTTGTTTACAGGGGATCAGCCCCAGCATTTT
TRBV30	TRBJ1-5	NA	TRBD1	CAWRGQGRGNQPQHF	TGTGCCTGGAGGGGACAGGGGAGGGGAAATCAGCCCCAGCATTTT
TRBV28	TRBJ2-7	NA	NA	CASRLAASSYEQYF	TGTGCCAGCAGATTAGCGGCTAGCTCCTACGAGCAGTACTTC
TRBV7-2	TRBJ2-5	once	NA	CASSSGRLETQYF	TGTGCCAGCAGCTCCGGTCGTCTGGAGACCCAGTACTTC
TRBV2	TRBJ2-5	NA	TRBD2	CASRSAGVVGETQYF	TGTGCCAGCAGGTCGGCGGGGGTTGTCGGAGAGACCCAGTACTTC
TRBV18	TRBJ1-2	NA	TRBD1	CASSPLGQGVDGYTF	TGTGCCAGCTCACCACTCGGACAGGGGGTGGATGGCTACACCTTC
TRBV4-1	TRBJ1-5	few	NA	CASSQVPSGWPQHF	TGCGCCAGCAGCCAAGTCCCCTCGGGGTGGCCCCAGCATTTT
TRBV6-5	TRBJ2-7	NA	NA	CASRDPGREQYF	TGTGCCAGCAGGGACCCAGGGCGCGAGCAGTACTTC
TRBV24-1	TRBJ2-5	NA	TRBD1	CATSPRGTGGSETQYF	TGTGCCACCAGTCCCCGAGGGACAGGGGGATCCGAGACCCAGTACTTC
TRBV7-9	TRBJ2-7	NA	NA	CASSLDRAEAEQYF	TGTGCCAGCAGCTTAGACCGAGCCGAGGCCGAGCAGTACTTC
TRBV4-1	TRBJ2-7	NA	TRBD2	CASSPQPGLDHEQYF	TGCGCCAGCAGCCCCCAACCGGGACTAGATCACGAGCAGTACTTC
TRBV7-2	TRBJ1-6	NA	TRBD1	CASSFGQERFNSPLHF	TGTGCCAGCAGCTTTGGACAGGAACGTTTTAATTCACCCCTCCACTTT
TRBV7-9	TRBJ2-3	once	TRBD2	CASSLDRTSGLDTQYF	TGTGCCAGCAGCCTCGACAGGACTAGCGGGCTAGATACGCAGTATTTT